The 17 T cell receptor beta chains in this list originate from one sample, sequenced in a study of immune evolution from preneoplasia to lung adenocarcinoma. Profiling relied on immunoSEQ multiplex PCR, and the TCRdb table lists in-frame clones only, not all of them. The sample contains around 1,200 clones, 84% of which appear only once. Sequencing was carried out using FFPE adjacent normal lung tissue. These receptors were obtained from a person in their sixties or seventies with lung adenocarcinoma.

The chain employs TRBV5-4 and TRBJ2-1, with 14 nucleotides matching TRBD2. Germline V gene data show CDR1 as SGHNT and CDR2 as YYREEE (reference sequence). J was trimmed by 8 bases and V by 5 bases; bases with no gene match: 6. The CDR3 has 15 amino acids. The CDR3 nucleotides read TGTGCCAGCAGTCCGACTAGCGGGAGGGCCCATGAGCAGTTCTTC. Translation gives CASSPTSGRAHEQFF.

The chain has TRBV6-4 and TRBJ2-2; D not resolved. There are 13 residues in the CDR3. CDR1 MRHNA and CDR2 SNTAGT come from the germline V gene. The germline V and J ends were trimmed by 4 bases and 3 bases, with 6 bases remaining between them. The CDR3 DNA reads as TGTGCCAGCAGTGTTGAGGACACCGGGGAGCTGTTTTTT. Translated, it gives CASSVEDTGELFF.

This clone is labeled hyperexpanded. The chain couples TRBV5-1 to TRBJ2-5; possibly TRBD1 for D (5 bases). Trimming cost V 0 bases and J 7 bases, with 10 bases left between them. The CDR3 sequence is 13 residues long. Per germline, CDR1 SGHRS and CDR2 YFSETQ. The CDR3 nucleotides are TGCGCCAGCAGCTTGGGTCAAAGGGGGACCCAGTACTTC. Protein: CASSLGQRGTQYF.

This clone counts as hyperexpanded. The chain links TRBV7-9 to TRBJ2-1, with 12 bases matching TRBD2. Unmatched junction bases numbered 4, after V lost 5 bases and J lost 8 bases. Looked up from germline, CDR1 is SEHNR and CDR2 is FQNEAQ (reference sequence). This CDR3 is built from 14 residues. The CDR3 DNA reads as TGTGCCAGCAGCCGGACTAGCGGGAACTATGAGCAGTTCTTC. Its protein product is CASSRTSGNYEQFF.

This clone showed up just a few times. The CDR3 sequence: CASSENRGQGGELFF. The CDR3 DNA sequence: TGTGCCAGCAGTGAAAACAGGGGGCAGGGCGGGGAGCTGTTTTTT. The rearrangement links TRBV2 to TRBJ2-2; 9 bases match TRBD1. CDR1 is SNHLY and CDR2 is FYNNEI in the germline V gene. V dropped 2 bases and J dropped 7; count of bases not matched to a gene: 5. The CDR3 covers 15 residues.

The V and J genes are TRBV23-1 and TRBJ1-1; D gene unclear. TRBV23-1 is given ORF status, its function remaining uncertain. V dropped 0 bases and J dropped 4 bases, with 24 bases sitting between them. This CDR3 is 19 amino acids long. This CDR3 reads CASSQSYPDLGSWGTEAFF. Here the CDR3 DNA reads TGCGCCAGCAGTCAATCGTACCCCGATCTGGGCAGTTGGGGCACTGAAGCTTTCTTT.

This clone was seen a few times. V and J are TRBV9 and TRBJ2-3, with a weak D call TRBD2 (6 bases). Trimming removed 6 bases from V and 2 bases from J, with 16 bases in between. The V gene's germline CDR1 is SGDLS and CDR2 YYNGEE. The CDR3 is made up of 15 amino acids. The CDR3 loop reads CASTLGGGATDTQYF. CDR3 DNA sequence: TGTGCCAGCACCTTGGGGGGAGGAGCCACAGATACGCAGTATTTT.

This chain uses TRBV7-9 with TRBJ2-5; D possibly uses TRBD1 or TRBD2 (5 bases each). The CDR3 is 13 amino acids. The germline gives CDR1 SEHNR, CDR2 FQNEAQ (reference sequence). Trimming stripped 11 bases from V and 5 bases from J, with 18 bases between. The CDR3 spells CALRDDFVETQYF. Here the CDR3 DNA reads TGTGCCCTTAGGGACGATTTTGTGGAGACCCAGTACTTC.

The sample holds a few counts of this clone. The genes are TRBV7-9 and TRBJ2-7; TRBD1 aligns across 7 bases. The J segment lost 6 bases and the V segment lost 3 bases, leaving 8 bases of the junction unmatched. CDR1 SEHNR and CDR2 FQNEAQ come from the germline V gene (reference sequence). The CDR3 is 14 residues long. The chain's CDR3 is CASSFSQGLSEQYF. Written as DNA, the CDR3 is TGTGCCAGCAGCTTTTCACAGGGGCTTAGCGAGCAGTACTTC.

This clone has just a few counts. The gene calls are TRBV15 and TRBJ1-2; D gene unclear. There are 15 residues in the CDR3. Germline V gives CDR1 LNHNV, CDR2 YYDKDF (reference sequence). The V end lost 3 bases, the J end lost 2 bases, and 13 bases lay between the germline ends. This chain's CDR3 is CATSSLYVKNYGYTF. In nucleotides, the CDR3 is TGTGCCACCAGCAGCCTATATGTTAAAAACTATGGCTACACCTTC.

J is TRBJ1-1 and V is TRBV18; D ambiguous. Trimming left V 2 bases short and J 5 bases short, with 6 bases between. The germline V gene has CDR1 KGHSH and CDR2 LQKENI. The CDR3 is made up of 12 amino acids. The DNA of the CDR3 is TGTGCCAGCTCACCAGGCAATACTGAAGCTTTCTTT. Its protein product is CASSPGNTEAFF.

This chain joins TRBV7-9 and TRBJ2-3; 13 bases match TRBD2. J gave up 6 bases and V 5 bases, and 2 bases lay outside the gene matches. Germline CDR1 is SEHNR and CDR2 is FQNEAQ (reference sequence). CDR3 length: 14 residues. The CDR3 reads CASSQTSGGDTQYF. The CDR3 DNA reads TGTGCCAGCAGCCAGACTAGCGGGGGGGATACGCAGTATTTT. The variable domain in full, completed from reference TRBV7-9 and TRBJ2-3, reads DTGVSQNPRHKITKRGQNVTFRCDPISEHNRLYWYRQTLGQGPEFLTYFQNEAQLEKSRLLSDRFSAERPKGSFSTLEIQRTEQGDSAMYLCASSQTSGGDTQYFGPGTRLTVL.

The rearrangement joins TRBV5-1 to TRBJ2-5; D perhaps matches TRBD2 (6 bases). Germline lookup yields CDR1 SGHRS and CDR2 YFSETQ. The CDR3 contains 14 residues. V was cut by 7 bases and J by 4 bases, with 17 bases left in between. For the CDR3, the DNA is TGCGCCAGCTCCCAAGGAGGGGTTAGAGAGACCCAGTACTTC. This sequence encodes CASSQGGVRETQYF. Full variable domain (missing parts from reference TRBV5-1 and TRBJ2-5): KAGVTQTPRYLIKTRGQQVTLSCSPISGHRSVSWYQQTPGQGLQFLFEYFSETQRNKGNFPGRFSGRQFSNSRSEMNVSTLELGDSALYLCASSQGGVRETQYFGPGTRLLVL.

The CDR3 here is CSANEQYF. The CDR3 DNA follows: TGCAGTGCTAACGAGCAGTACTTC. The chain carries TRBV20-1 and TRBJ2-7, with D unclear. Germline assignment: CDR1 DFQATT and CDR2 SNEGSKA (reference sequence). Trimming pared 4 bases from V and 5 bases from J, leaving 0 bases between. The CDR3 totals 8 residues.

The V call is TRBV5-1, the J call TRBJ1-4; no firm D call. Looked up from germline, CDR1 is SGHRS and CDR2 is YFSETQ. Trimming removed 0 bases from V and 5 bases from J, with 17 bases in between. The CDR3 runs to 17 residues. The CDR3 region is CASSLGVTPGTNEKLFF. In DNA, the CDR3 is TGCGCCAGCAGCTTGGGGGTAACCCCGGGAACAAATGAAAAACTGTTTTTT.

V usage is TRBV19 and J usage is TRBJ2-5; D is uncertain. This CDR3 has 13 amino acids. Germline V gene sequence: CDR1 LNHDA, CDR2 SQIVND (reference sequence). Trimming left V 3 bases short and J 3 bases short, with 8 bases between. Here the CDR3 reads CASSILEEETQYF. The DNA of the CDR3 is TGTGCCAGTAGTATTCTAGAGGAAGAGACCCAGTACTTC.

The rearrangement uses TRBV4-2 and TRBJ2-5, with 10 positions matching TRBD2. Trimming at V came to 6 bases and at J to 7 bases, leaving 14 bases not matched to a gene. Germline values: CDR1 LGHNA, CDR2 YNFKEQ. The CDR3 contains 16 residues. CDR3 region: CASSPSGSIPEGTQYF. The CDR3 coding sequence is TGTGCCAGCAGTCCTAGCGGGAGTATTCCCGAGGGGACCCAGTACTTC.